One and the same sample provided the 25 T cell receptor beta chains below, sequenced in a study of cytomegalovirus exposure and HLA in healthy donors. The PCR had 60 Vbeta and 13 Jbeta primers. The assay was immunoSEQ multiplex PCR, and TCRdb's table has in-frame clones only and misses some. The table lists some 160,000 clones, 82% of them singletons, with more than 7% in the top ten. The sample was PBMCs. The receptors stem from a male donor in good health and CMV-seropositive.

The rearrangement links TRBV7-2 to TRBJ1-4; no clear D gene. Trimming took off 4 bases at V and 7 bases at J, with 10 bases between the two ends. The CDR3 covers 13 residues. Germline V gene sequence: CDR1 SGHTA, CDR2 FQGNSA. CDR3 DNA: TGTGCCAGCAGCTCACCCTCAGGTGAAAAACTGTTTTTT. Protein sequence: CASSSPSGEKLFF.

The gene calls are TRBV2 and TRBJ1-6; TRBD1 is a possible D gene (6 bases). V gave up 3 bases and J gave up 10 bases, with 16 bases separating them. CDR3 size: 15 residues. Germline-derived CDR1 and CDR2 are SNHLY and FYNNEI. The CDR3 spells CASSDGRGGDSPLHF. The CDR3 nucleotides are TGTGCCAGCAGTGATGGGAGGGGGGGCGACTCACCCCTCCACTTT.

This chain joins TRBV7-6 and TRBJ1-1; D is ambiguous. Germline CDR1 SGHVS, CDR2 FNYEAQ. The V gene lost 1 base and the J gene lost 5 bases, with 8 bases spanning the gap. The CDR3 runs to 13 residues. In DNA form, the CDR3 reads TGTGCCAGCAGCTTAGTAGCGGGAACTGAAGCTTTCTTT. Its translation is CASSLVAGTEAFF.

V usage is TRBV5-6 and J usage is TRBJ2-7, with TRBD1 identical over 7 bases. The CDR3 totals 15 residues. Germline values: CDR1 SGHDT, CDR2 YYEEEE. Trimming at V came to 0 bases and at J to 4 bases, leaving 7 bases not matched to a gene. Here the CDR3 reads CASSLVWQGVYEQYF. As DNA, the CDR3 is TGTGCCAGCAGCTTGGTGTGGCAGGGGGTTTACGAGCAGTACTTC.

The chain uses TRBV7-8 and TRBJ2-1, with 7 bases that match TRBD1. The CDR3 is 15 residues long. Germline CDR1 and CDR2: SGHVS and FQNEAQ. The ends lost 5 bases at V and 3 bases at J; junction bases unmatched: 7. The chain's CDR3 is CASSPRDRLYNEQFF. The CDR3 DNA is TGTGCCAGCAGCCCCCGGGACAGACTCTACAATGAGCAGTTCTTC.

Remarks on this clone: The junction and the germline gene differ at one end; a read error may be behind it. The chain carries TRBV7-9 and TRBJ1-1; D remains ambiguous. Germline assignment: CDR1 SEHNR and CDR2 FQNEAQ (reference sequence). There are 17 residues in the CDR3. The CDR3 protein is CSSSLGLPRLLNTEAFF. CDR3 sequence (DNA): TGTTCCAGCAGCTTAGGGCTCCCAAGACTCTTGAACACTGAAGCTTTCTTT.

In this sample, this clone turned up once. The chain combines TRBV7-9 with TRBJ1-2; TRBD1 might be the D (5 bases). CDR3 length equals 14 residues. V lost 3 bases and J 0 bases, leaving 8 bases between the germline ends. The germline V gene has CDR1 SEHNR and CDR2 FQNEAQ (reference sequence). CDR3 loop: CASSLDIPNYGYTF. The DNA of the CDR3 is TGTGCCAGCAGCTTGGACATACCTAACTATGGCTACACCTTC.

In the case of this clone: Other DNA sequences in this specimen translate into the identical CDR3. CDR3 sequence: CASSVAGYSNQPQHF. The CDR3 DNA sequence: TGTGCCAGCAGCGTAGCCGGGTATAGCAATCAGCCCCAGCATTTT. The V and J genes are TRBV9 and TRBJ1-5; no reliable D call. There are 15 residues in the CDR3. Germline CDR1 SGDLS, CDR2 YYNGEE. V was cut by 0 bases and J by 0 bases, with 7 bases left in between.

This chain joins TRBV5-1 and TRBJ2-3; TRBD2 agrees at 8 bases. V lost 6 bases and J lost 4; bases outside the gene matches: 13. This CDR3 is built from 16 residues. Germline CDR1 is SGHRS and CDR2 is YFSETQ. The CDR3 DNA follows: TGCGCCAGCAACACTGACCCTAGCGGGCTGGCAGATACGCAGTATTTT. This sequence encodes CASNTDPSGLADTQYF.

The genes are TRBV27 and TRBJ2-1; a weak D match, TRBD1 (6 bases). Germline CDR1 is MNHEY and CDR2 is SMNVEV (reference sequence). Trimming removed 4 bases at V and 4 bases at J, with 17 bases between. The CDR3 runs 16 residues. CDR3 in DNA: TGTGCCAGCAGTTCTGAACAGGGTCGTCTTTACAATGAGCAGTTCTTC. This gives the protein CASSSEQGRLYNEQFF.

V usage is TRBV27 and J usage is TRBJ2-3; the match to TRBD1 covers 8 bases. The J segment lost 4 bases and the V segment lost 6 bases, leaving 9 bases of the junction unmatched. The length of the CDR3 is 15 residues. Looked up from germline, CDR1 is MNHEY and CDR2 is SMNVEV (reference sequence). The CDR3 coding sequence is TGTGCCAGCAGCCTCCCAGGACAGGGCGCAGATACGCAGTATTTT. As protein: CASSLPGQGADTQYF.

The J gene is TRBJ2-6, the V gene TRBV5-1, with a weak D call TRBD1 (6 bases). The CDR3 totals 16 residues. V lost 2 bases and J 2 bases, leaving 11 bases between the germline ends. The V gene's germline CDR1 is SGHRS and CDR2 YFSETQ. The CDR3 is CASSLNRAPGANVLTF. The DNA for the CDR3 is TGCGCCAGCAGCTTAAACAGGGCGCCTGGGGCCAACGTCCTGACTTTC.

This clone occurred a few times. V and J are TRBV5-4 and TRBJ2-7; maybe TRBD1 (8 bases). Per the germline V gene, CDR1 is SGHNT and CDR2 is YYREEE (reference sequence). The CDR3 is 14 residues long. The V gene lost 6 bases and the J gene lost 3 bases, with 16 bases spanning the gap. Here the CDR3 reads CASMGGTGDYEQYF. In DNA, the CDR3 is TGTGCCAGCATGGGGGGGACAGGCGACTACGAGCAGTACTTC.

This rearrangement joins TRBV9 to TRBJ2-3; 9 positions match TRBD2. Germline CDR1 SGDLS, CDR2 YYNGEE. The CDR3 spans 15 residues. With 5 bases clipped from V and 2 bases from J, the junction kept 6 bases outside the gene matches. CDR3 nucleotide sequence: TGTGCCAGCAGGCCGAGCGGGGGGCCCACAGATACGCAGTATTTT. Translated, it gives CASRPSGGPTDTQYF. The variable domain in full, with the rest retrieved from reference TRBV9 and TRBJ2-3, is DSGVTQTPKHLITATGQRVTLRCSPRSGDLSVYWYQQSLDQGLQFLIQYYNGEERAKGNILERFSAQQFPDLHSELNLSSLELGDSALYFCASRPSGGPTDTQYFGPGTRLTVL.

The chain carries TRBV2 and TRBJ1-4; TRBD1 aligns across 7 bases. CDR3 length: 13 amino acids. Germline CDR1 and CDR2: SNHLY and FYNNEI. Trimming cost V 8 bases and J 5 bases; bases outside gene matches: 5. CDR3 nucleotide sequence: TGTGCCAGCGGCCGGGACAGAAATGAAAAACTGTTTTTT. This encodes CASGRDRNEKLFF.

CDR3 amino acids: CASSYGVAGGGETQYF. The CDR3 DNA is TGTGCCAGCAGTTACGGAGTAGCGGGAGGGGGAGAGACCCAGTACTTC. V is TRBV6-5 and J is TRBJ2-5, with TRBD2 identical over 11 bases. The CDR3 length is 16 residues. The junction had 6 bases not matched to a gene; V was cut back by 2 bases and J by 4 bases. Germline CDR1 and CDR2: MNHEY and SVGAGI.

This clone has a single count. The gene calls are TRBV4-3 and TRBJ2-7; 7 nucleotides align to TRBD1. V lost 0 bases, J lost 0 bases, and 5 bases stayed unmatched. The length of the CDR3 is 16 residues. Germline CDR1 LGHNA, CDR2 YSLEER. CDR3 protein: CASSQDYPGGSYEQYF. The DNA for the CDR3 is TGCGCCAGCAGCCAAGACTATCCAGGGGGCTCCTACGAGCAGTACTTC.

The CDR3 is CASSQFRTGARTQYF. DNA for the CDR3: TGTGCCAGCAGCCAATTTCGGACAGGGGCCCGGACCCAGTACTTC. The V gene is TRBV14, the J gene TRBJ2-5; 9 bases fit TRBD1. CDR3 length equals 15 residues. CDR1 and CDR2 from the germline V gene are SGHDN and FVKESK. V trimming: 2 bases; J trimming: 7 bases; junction bases outside the gene matches: 8.

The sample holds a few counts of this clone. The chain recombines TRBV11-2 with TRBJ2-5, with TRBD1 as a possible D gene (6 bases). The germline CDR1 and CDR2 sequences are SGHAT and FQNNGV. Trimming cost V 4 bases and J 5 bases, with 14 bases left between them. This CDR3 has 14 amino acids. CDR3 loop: CASSSTGTRETQYF. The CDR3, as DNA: TGTGCCAGCAGCTCAACCGGGACACGGGAGACCCAGTACTTC. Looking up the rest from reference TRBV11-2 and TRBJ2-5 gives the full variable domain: EAGVAQSPRYKIIEKRQSVAFWCNPISGHATLYWYQQILGQGPKLLIQFQNNGVVDDSQLPKDRFSAERLKGVDSTLKIQPAKLEDSAVYLCASSSTGTRETQYFGPGTRLLVL.

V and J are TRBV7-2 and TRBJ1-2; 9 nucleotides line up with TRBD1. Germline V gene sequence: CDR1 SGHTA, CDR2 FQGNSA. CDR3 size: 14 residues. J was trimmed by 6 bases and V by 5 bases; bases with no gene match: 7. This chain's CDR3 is CASSAGTGSHGYTF. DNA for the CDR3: TGTGCCAGCAGCGCCGGGACAGGGTCGCATGGCTACACCTTC. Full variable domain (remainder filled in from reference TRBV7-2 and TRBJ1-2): GAGVSQSPSNKVTEKGKDVELRCDPISGHTALYWYRQSLGQGLEFLIYFQGNSAPDKSGLPSDRFSAERTGGSVSTLTIQRTQQEDSAVYLCASSAGTGSHGYTFGSGTRLTVV.

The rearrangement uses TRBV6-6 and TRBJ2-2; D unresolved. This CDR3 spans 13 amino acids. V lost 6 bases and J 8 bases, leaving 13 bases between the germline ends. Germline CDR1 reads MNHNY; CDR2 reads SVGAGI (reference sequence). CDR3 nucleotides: TGTGCCAGCAGCACTCGGTCGTCAGGGGAGCTGTTTTTT. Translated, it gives CASSTRSSGELFF.

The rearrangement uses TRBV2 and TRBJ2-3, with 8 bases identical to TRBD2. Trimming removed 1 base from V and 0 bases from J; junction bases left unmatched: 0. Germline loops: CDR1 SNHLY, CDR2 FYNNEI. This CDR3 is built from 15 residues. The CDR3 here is CASSEVAGSTDTQYF. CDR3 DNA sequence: TGTGCCAGCAGTGAAGTAGCGGGGAGCACAGATACGCAGTATTTT.

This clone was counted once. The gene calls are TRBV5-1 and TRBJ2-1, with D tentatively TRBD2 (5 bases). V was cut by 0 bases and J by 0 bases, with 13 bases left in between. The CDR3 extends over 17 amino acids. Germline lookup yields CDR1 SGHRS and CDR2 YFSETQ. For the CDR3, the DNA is TGCGCCAGCAGCTTGGTCGCGGGTCCGAGCTCCTACAATGAGCAGTTCTTC. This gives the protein CASSLVAGPSSYNEQFF. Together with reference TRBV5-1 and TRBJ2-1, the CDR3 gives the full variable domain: KAGVTQTPRYLIKTRGQQVTLSCSPISGHRSVSWYQQTPGQGLQFLFEYFSETQRNKGNFPGRFSGRQFSNSRSEMNVSTLELGDSALYLCASSLVAGPSSYNEQFFGPGTRLTVL.

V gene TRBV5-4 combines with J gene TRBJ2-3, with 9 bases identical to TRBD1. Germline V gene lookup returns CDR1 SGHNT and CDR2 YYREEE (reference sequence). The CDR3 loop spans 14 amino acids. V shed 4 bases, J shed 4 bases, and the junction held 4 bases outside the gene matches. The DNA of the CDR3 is TGTGCCAGCAGCCGGGACAGGGTAGCAGATACGCAGTATTTT. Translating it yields CASSRDRVADTQYF.

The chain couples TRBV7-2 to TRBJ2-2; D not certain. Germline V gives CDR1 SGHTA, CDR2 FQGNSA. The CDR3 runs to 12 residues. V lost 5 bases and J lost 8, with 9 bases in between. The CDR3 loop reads CASSPSTGELFF. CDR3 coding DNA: TGTGCCAGCAGCCCCAGTACGGGGGAGCTGTTTTTT.